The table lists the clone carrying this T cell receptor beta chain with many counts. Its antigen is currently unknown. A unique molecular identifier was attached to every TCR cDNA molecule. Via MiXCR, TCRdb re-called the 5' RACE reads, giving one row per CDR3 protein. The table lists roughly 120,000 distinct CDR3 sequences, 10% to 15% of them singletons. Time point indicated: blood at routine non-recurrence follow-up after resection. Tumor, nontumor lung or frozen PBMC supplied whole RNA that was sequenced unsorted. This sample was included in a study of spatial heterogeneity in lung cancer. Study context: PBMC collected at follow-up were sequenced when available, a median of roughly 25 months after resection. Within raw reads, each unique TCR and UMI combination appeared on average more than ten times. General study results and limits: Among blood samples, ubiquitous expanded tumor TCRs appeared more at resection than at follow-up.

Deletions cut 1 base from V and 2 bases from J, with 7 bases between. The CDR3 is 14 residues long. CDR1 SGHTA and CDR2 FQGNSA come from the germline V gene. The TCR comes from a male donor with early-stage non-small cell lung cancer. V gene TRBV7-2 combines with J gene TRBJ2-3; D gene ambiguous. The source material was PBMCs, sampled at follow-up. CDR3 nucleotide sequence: TGTGCCAGCAGCTTAGTTACCCCCACAGATACGCAGTATTTT. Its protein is CASSLVTPTDTQYF.